The 30 T cell receptor beta chains presented below share a single source sample, sequenced in a study of T cell repertoires in cytomegalovirus infection. TCRdb recomputed calls from the reads with MiXCR, one row per CDR3 protein. The sample consists of some 680,000 distinct CDR3 sequences, about a third of them appearing once. Material for sequencing was PBMCs. The receptors come from a human donor in good health (CMV status not recorded). Some clones in this sample may be carry-over from other donors' samples.

This clonotype was seen a few times. At one boundary the junction diverges from the germline segment, which might be a read error. The chain employs TRBV6-1 and TRBJ2-2; 7 bases map to TRBD1. The CDR3 loop spans 16 amino acids. Germline CDR1 reads MNHNS; CDR2 reads SASEGT. CDR3 residues: CVSNPTGNPNTGELFF. CDR3 DNA sequence: TGTGTCAGCAACCCGACAGGGAATCCGAACACCGGGGAGCTGTTTTTT.

This clonotype was seen a few times. The chain has TRBV7-9 and TRBJ2-7; D gene ambiguous. The CDR3 sequence is 12 residues long. From germline, CDR1 is SEHNR and CDR2 FQNEAQ (reference sequence). V was shortened by 8 bases and J by 5 bases, with 13 bases between the two germline ends. The CDR3 DNA is TGTGCCAGCGGCAAGGAATCCCACGAGCAGTACTTC. Its translation: CASGKESHEQYF.

The gene calls are TRBV28 and TRBJ1-2; D is possibly TRBD1 (5 bases). The germline V gene has CDR1 MDHEN and CDR2 SYDVKM. The CDR3 is 14 residues long. The V end lost 8 bases, the J end lost 8 bases, and 21 bases lay between the germline ends. The CDR3 protein is CASRRDGGKSGYTF. The CDR3 DNA reads TGTGCCAGCCGCCGGGACGGCGGTAAGAGCGGCTACACCTTC.

This clonotype was seen more than once but under ten times. V is TRBV25-1 and J is TRBJ1-1; D uncertain. Trimming shortened V by 8 bases and J by 0 bases, and 10 bases separated the two germline ends. CDR1 is MGHDK and CDR2 is SYGVNS in the germline V gene. The CDR3 has 13 amino acids. CDR3: CASARSLNTEAFF. The DNA for the CDR3 is TGTGCCAGCGCCCGGTCCCTGAACACTGAAGCTTTCTTT.

The rearrangement links TRBV29-1 to TRBJ1-4; 9 nucleotides match TRBD1. Germline V gene sequence: CDR1 SQVTM, CDR2 ANQGSEA. Unmatched junction bases numbered 8, after V lost 8 bases and J lost 7 bases. The CDR3 extends over 13 amino acids. The CDR3: CSFNRGRGEKLFF. In DNA, the CDR3 is TGCAGCTTTAACAGGGGGCGCGGTGAAAAACTGTTTTTT.

CDR3 sequence: CASTRGLARDNEQFF. The CDR3 DNA reads TGTGCCAGCACTAGAGGACTAGCGCGCGACAATGAGCAGTTCTTC. V gene TRBV28 combines with J gene TRBJ2-1; TRBD2 matches at 9 bases. Germline loops: CDR1 MDHEN, CDR2 SYDVKM. With V trimmed by 7 bases and J by 5 bases, 9 bases remained unmatched. The CDR3 contains 15 residues.

This clonotype came up a few times. This chain joins TRBV28 and TRBJ2-1, with 11 bases aligning to TRBD2. This CDR3 has 16 residues. Trimming cost V 4 bases and J 10 bases; bases outside gene matches: 12. Germline assignment: CDR1 MDHEN and CDR2 SYDVKM. This chain's CDR3 is CASSYRLAGSPGEQFF. The CDR3 DNA reads TGTGCCAGCAGTTACCGACTAGCGGGGAGCCCAGGGGAGCAGTTCTTC.

This rearrangement joins TRBV7-8 to TRBJ2-1, with D possibly matching TRBD2 (5 bases). Trimming stripped 5 bases from V and 1 base from J, with 15 bases between. The CDR3 totals 16 residues. The germline V gene has CDR1 SGHVS and CDR2 FQNEAQ. CDR3 region: CASSPAAWESYNEQFF. Here the CDR3 DNA reads TGTGCCAGCAGCCCAGCAGCCTGGGAGTCCTACAATGAGCAGTTCTTC.

The V call is TRBV29-1, the J call TRBJ2-7, with 11 nucleotides matching TRBD1. There are 12 residues in the CDR3. The V segment lost 7 bases and the J segment 5 bases; nucleotides outside the gene matches: 4. CDR1 SQVTM and CDR2 ANQGSEA come from the germline V gene. The CDR3 spells CSGGTGGNEQYF. The CDR3 nucleotides read TGCAGCGGCGGGACAGGGGGTAACGAGCAGTACTTC.

The rearrangement uses TRBV19 and TRBJ1-1, with D perhaps TRBD1 (5 bases). Germline loops: CDR1 LNHDA, CDR2 SQIVND (reference sequence). This CDR3 contains 15 residues. Trimming removed 0 bases at V and 2 bases at J, with 10 bases between. CDR3 DNA: TGTGCCAGTAGTATAGATGGGGGGTCCAACACTGAAGCTTTCTTT. This encodes CASSIDGGSNTEAFF.

This clonotype was seen a handful of times. V gene TRBV11-3 combines with J gene TRBJ2-2, with 7 nucleotides matching TRBD1. V lost 5 bases, J lost 3 bases, and 6 bases stayed unmatched. Germline CDR1 and CDR2: SGHNT and YENEEA. The CDR3 spans 15 residues. The CDR3 is CASSPNRGDTGELFF. The CDR3 DNA sequence: TGTGCCAGCAGCCCCAACAGGGGCGACACCGGGGAGCTGTTTTTT.

This clonotype showed up just a few times. The CDR3 loop reads CASSLAKAYNSPLHF. CDR3 DNA sequence: TGTGCCAGCAGTTTAGCGAAGGCCTATAATTCACCCCTCCACTTT. The V gene is TRBV28, the J gene TRBJ1-6; D gene ambiguous. V was shortened by 2 bases and J by 2 bases, with 7 bases between the two germline ends. The CDR3 sequence is 15 residues long. Germline assignment: CDR1 MDHEN and CDR2 SYDVKM.

Many counts were recorded for this clonotype. The CDR3 protein is CASSLGTNSGNTIYF. Here the CDR3 DNA reads TGTGCCAGCAGCTTAGGCACAAACTCTGGAAACACCATATATTTT. The chain is built from TRBV7-8 and TRBJ1-3; D is unresolved. Trimming removed 1 base at V and 0 bases at J, with 7 bases between. The CDR3 has 15 residues. The V gene's germline CDR1 is SGHVS and CDR2 FQNEAQ.

This clonotype occurred a few times. V is TRBV14 and J is TRBJ1-3, with D uncertain. The germline V gene has CDR1 SGHDN and CDR2 FVKESK. V lost 2 bases, J lost 2 bases, and 10 bases lay in between. CDR3 length: 15 amino acids. CDR3 protein: CASSQSGTAGNTIYF. CDR3 nucleotide sequence: TGTGCCAGCAGCCAATCGGGTACCGCTGGAAACACCATATATTTT.

This clonotype was seen only a few times. This sequence joins TRBV28 and TRBJ2-3, with 11 bases aligning to TRBD1. Unmatched junction bases numbered 5, after V lost 5 bases and J lost 1 base. This CDR3 has 16 residues. Germline CDR1 MDHEN, CDR2 SYDVKM. The CDR3 DNA sequence: TGTGCCAGCAGTCTGAAGGGACAGGGGGGCACAGATACGCAGTATTTT. It translates to CASSLKGQGGTDTQYF.

The V call is TRBV12-3 or TRBV12-4, the J call TRBJ1-6; tentatively, D is TRBD1 (6 bases). Trimming shortened V by 6 bases and J by 6 bases, and 12 bases separated the two germline ends. The CDR3 runs 14 residues. DNA of the CDR3: TGTGCCAGCAGCGACACCAGGGGTAATTCACCCCTCCACTTT. It yields the protein CASSDTRGNSPLHF.

This clonotype has only a few counts. The junction and the germline gene differ at one end; a read error may be behind it. This sequence joins TRBV28 and TRBJ2-5; no reliable D call. The CDR3 spans 14 residues. Germline-derived CDR1 and CDR2 are MDHEN and SYDVKM. CDR3 nucleotides: TGTGCCAGCAGTTTAATCCAGGCTCAAGGGACCCAGTACTTC. This sequence encodes CASSLIQAQGTQYF.

The chain carries TRBV12-3 or TRBV12-4 and TRBJ2-5, with D perhaps given as TRBD1 or TRBD2 (5 bases each). This CDR3 is 13 amino acids long. V lost 8 bases and J lost 5, with 15 bases in between. The CDR3 coding sequence is TGTGCCAGCGCGCCGGGACCCTCGGAGACCCAGTACTTC. Its translation: CASAPGPSETQYF.

This clonotype has only a few counts. This sequence joins TRBV28 and TRBJ1-1; D is perhaps TRBD1 (6 bases). V lost 6 bases and J 6 bases, leaving 11 bases between the germline ends. CDR1 is MDHEN, CDR2 SYDVKM, per germline. The CDR3 runs to 12 residues. This chain's CDR3 is CASRTGPAEAFF. The CDR3 DNA is TGTGCCAGCAGAACAGGGCCGGCTGAAGCTTTCTTT.

The chain has TRBV20-1 and TRBJ2-6, with D perhaps assigned TRBD1 or TRBD2 (5 bases each). This CDR3 is 17 amino acids long. Germline assignment: CDR1 DFQATT and CDR2 SNEGSKA (reference sequence). V was trimmed by 2 bases and J by 0 bases, leaving 14 bases between them. The CDR3 spells CSARPGTAYSGANVLTF. The CDR3 nucleotides read TGCAGTGCTAGACCCGGGACGGCCTACTCTGGGGCCAACGTCCTGACTTTC.

The chain links TRBV3-1 to TRBJ1-5, with D possibly being TRBD1 (5 bases). The V gene lost 4 bases and the J gene lost 6 bases, with 16 bases spanning the gap. The CDR3 length is 15 residues. Germline-derived CDR1 and CDR2 are LGHDT and YNNKEL (reference sequence). The DNA for the CDR3 is TGTGCCAGCAGCCGGTCCACAGGTAACAGTCAGCCCCAGCATTTT. Translated, it gives CASSRSTGNSQPQHF.

A few counts support this clonotype. The gene calls are TRBV6-1 and TRBJ1-4, with D maybe TRBD1 (6 bases). Germline loops: CDR1 MNHNS, CDR2 SASEGT. The CDR3 has 15 amino acids. V was trimmed by 8 bases and J by 0 bases, leaving 13 bases between them. The CDR3 nucleotides read TGTGCCAGCGGGGGCCCCGGTGCAACTAATGAAAAACTGTTTTTT. This translates into CASGGPGATNEKLFF.

The chain uses TRBV7-2 and TRBJ2-7; 12 bases agree with TRBD2. This CDR3 spans 14 amino acids. Germline loops: CDR1 SGHTA, CDR2 FQGNSA. After removal of 6 bases from V and 3 bases from J, the junction contained 3 bases not matched to a gene. The CDR3: CASSGLAGIYEQYF. DNA of the CDR3: TGTGCCAGCAGTGGACTAGCGGGAATCTACGAGCAGTACTTC. Using reference TRBV7-2 and TRBJ2-7 for the parts outside the CDR3, the full variable domain is GAGVSQSPSNKVTEKGKDVELRCDPISGHTALYWYRQSLGQGLEFLIYFQGNSAPDKSGLPSDRFSAERTGGSVSTLTIQRTQQEDSAVYLCASSGLAGIYEQYFGPGTRLTVT.

V is TRBV5-1 and J is TRBJ2-1; tentative D call: TRBD1 (6 bases). The CDR3 has 15 residues. Trimming stripped 0 bases from V and 7 bases from J, with 14 bases between. The V gene's germline CDR1 is SGHRS and CDR2 YFSETQ. Here the CDR3 reads CASSLVTGTGNEQFF. The DNA of the CDR3 is TGCGCCAGCAGCTTGGTAACAGGAACAGGGAATGAGCAGTTCTTC.

This clonotype was seen a handful of times. The chain employs TRBV7-3 and TRBJ1-2, with TRBD1 matching 10 bases. V lost 5 bases to trimming and J lost 4 bases; unmatched junction nucleotides: 16. This CDR3 has 18 amino acids. The germline V gene encodes CDR1 SGHTA and CDR2 FQGTGA. CDR3 in amino acids: CASSPKGFGTGEGYGYTF. In DNA, the CDR3 is TGTGCCAGCAGCCCTAAAGGTTTTGGGACAGGGGAAGGCTATGGCTACACCTTC.

This clonotype was recorded a few times. V gene TRBV28 combines with J gene TRBJ2-1; D remains ambiguous. The germline V and J ends were trimmed by 2 bases and 11 bases, with 10 bases remaining between them. CDR1 and CDR2 from the germline V gene are MDHEN and SYDVKM. This CDR3 contains 12 residues. CDR3 protein: CASSLPRGKQFF. CDR3 nucleotide sequence: TGTGCCAGCAGTTTACCCCGTGGGAAGCAGTTCTTC. Full variable domain (remainder filled in from reference TRBV28 and TRBJ2-1): DVKVTQSSRYLVKRTGEKVFLECVQDMDHENMFWYRQDPGLGLRLIYFSYDVKMKEKGDIPEGYSVSREKKERFSLILESASTNQTSMYLCASSLPRGKQFFGPGTRLTVL.

The chain uses TRBV25-1 and TRBJ1-6; no reliable D call. The CDR3 spans 17 residues. The ends were cut back, 6 bases at V and 2 bases at J, with 17 bases in the middle. Looked up from germline, CDR1 is MGHDK and CDR2 is SYGVNS. The CDR3 here is CASSADGVVPYNSPLHF. The CDR3 coding sequence is TGTGCCAGCAGCGCCGACGGGGTAGTCCCCTATAATTCACCCCTCCACTTT.

This clonotype was counted only a few times. This chain joins TRBV19 and TRBJ1-5, with TRBD1 as a possible D gene (6 bases). V was pared by 3 bases and J by 15 bases, with 15 bases between. This CDR3 spans 12 amino acids. Germline V gives CDR1 LNHDA, CDR2 SQIVND (reference sequence). DNA of the CDR3: TGTGCCAGTAGTATTGCAGGGGCCTCCGCGCATTTT. Translating gives CASSIAGASAHF.

This chain joins TRBV20-1 and TRBJ1-2, with TRBD1 as a possible D gene (6 bases). Deletions cut 6 bases from V and 4 bases from J, with 18 bases between. The CDR3 length is 14 residues. Germline V gene sequence: CDR1 DFQATT, CDR2 SNEGSKA (reference sequence). CDR3 sequence (DNA): TGCAGTGCGGCGCAAACCACAGGGTTCTATGGCTACACCTTC. Protein sequence: CSAAQTTGFYGYTF.

V usage is TRBV19 and J usage is TRBJ2-7; 8 nucleotides line up with TRBD1. The CDR3 runs to 15 residues. After removal of 4 bases from V and 3 bases from J, the junction contained 8 bases not matched to a gene. Germline-derived CDR1 and CDR2 are LNHDA and SQIVND (reference sequence). CDR3 sequence: CASSSLRDRIYEQYF. CDR3 bases: TGTGCCAGTAGTAGTCTCCGGGACAGGATCTACGAGCAGTACTTC.